A selection of T cell receptor beta chains follows, all from one sample in a study of CD4 T cells in relation to SARS-CoV-2 and coronaviruses. Here immunoSEQ multiplex PCR was the method, and the copy in TCRdb shows in-frame clones only, minus some. The profile covers some 68,000 clones, with more than 80% appearing a single time and around 0.21% taken by the ten largest. Sample: naive CD4+ T cells from PBMCs. These receptors all come from a human donor in good health. CDR3s include the opening cysteine and the closing phenylalanine or tryptophan. Fields, in order: clone size, V gene, CDR3 protein. Only some rows state a clone size, as once, few, many or a class for expanded clones.

clone_size: .; v_call: TRBV7-2; cdr3_aa: CASSLAGLAGDTGELFF
clone_size: .; v_call: TRBV9; cdr3_aa: CASSPGGGWDGYTF
clone_size: .; v_call: TRBV27; cdr3_aa: CASSPRHSKGMNTEAFF
clone_size: .; v_call: TRBV18; cdr3_aa: CASSPERAETQYF
clone_size: .; v_call: TRBV30; cdr3_aa: CAWTRGSYNEQFF
clone_size: .; v_call: TRBV10-3; cdr3_aa: CAINAGTGHYNEQFF
clone_size: .; v_call: TRBV6-5; cdr3_aa: CASSLLAALSYEQYF
clone_size: .; v_call: TRBV5-8; cdr3_aa: CASSKGRLYNSPLHF
clone_size: .; v_call: TRBV9; cdr3_aa: CASSVAGTSSITGELFF
clone_size: .; v_call: TRBV28; cdr3_aa: CASVTGASGTDTQYF
clone_size: once; v_call: TRBV5-1; cdr3_aa: CASTSGGATSYNEQFF
clone_size: .; v_call: TRBV2; cdr3_aa: CASRDRLAGAYEQYF
clone_size: .; v_call: TRBV29-1; cdr3_aa: CSVEVRGGNYGYTF
clone_size: .; v_call: TRBV28; cdr3_aa: CASSLTGTGYTEAFF
clone_size: .; v_call: TRBV15; cdr3_aa: CATSRDVGSSGNTIYF
clone_size: .; v_call: TRBV24-1; cdr3_aa: CATKTSGDRGDTQYF
clone_size: .; v_call: TRBV5-1; cdr3_aa: CASSLLAGGYQETQYF
clone_size: .; v_call: TRBV6-5; cdr3_aa: CASRTGTGIETQYF
clone_size: .; v_call: TRBV6-1; cdr3_aa: CASSETKNYGYTF
clone_size: .; v_call: TRBV7-3; cdr3_aa: CASSPGSGPGELFF
clone_size: .; v_call: TRBV27; cdr3_aa: CASSLATRPVEQYF
clone_size: .; v_call: TRBV5-1; cdr3_aa: CASNSRGLDEQFF
clone_size: few; v_call: TRBV5-1; cdr3_aa: CASSSPGAYEQYF
clone_size: .; v_call: TRBV19; cdr3_aa: CASSIPRGWDTEAFF
clone_size: few; v_call: TRBV7-3; cdr3_aa: CASSLTGQGSGSPLHF
clone_size: once; v_call: TRBV27; cdr3_aa: CASRLRPTGGITEAFF
clone_size: .; v_call: TRBV7-2; cdr3_aa: CASSRSPGQGNEKLFF
clone_size: .; v_call: TRBV5-4; cdr3_aa: CASSPTGVTDTEAFF
clone_size: .; v_call: TRBV2; cdr3_aa: CASSASGNTGELFF
clone_size: .; v_call: TRBV27; cdr3_aa: CASSSRTPPLGEQFF
clone_size: .; v_call: TRBV24-1; cdr3_aa: CATSDPGQGSSGTQYF
clone_size: .; v_call: TRBV11-2; cdr3_aa: CASGRGRRETQYF
clone_size: .; v_call: TRBV5-4; cdr3_aa: CASSLPRTANSPLHF
clone_size: .; v_call: TRBV28; cdr3_aa: CASSPPGNMNTEAFF
clone_size: .; v_call: TRBV10-3; cdr3_aa: CAISGTERTSGREFF
clone_size: .; v_call: TRBV5-1; cdr3_aa: CASSIIQGSQYF
clone_size: .; v_call: TRBV18; cdr3_aa: CASSNGQGASGELFF
clone_size: .; v_call: TRBV11-3; cdr3_aa: CASSRTGNTGELFF
clone_size: .; v_call: TRBV3-1/TRBV3-2; cdr3_aa: CASTGTDTQYF
clone_size: .; v_call: TRBV28; cdr3_aa: CASSLTPPDEQYF
clone_size: .; v_call: TRBV6-6; cdr3_aa: CASSYSGMNTEAFF
clone_size: .; v_call: TRBV18; cdr3_aa: CASSPSLRVTNTGELFF